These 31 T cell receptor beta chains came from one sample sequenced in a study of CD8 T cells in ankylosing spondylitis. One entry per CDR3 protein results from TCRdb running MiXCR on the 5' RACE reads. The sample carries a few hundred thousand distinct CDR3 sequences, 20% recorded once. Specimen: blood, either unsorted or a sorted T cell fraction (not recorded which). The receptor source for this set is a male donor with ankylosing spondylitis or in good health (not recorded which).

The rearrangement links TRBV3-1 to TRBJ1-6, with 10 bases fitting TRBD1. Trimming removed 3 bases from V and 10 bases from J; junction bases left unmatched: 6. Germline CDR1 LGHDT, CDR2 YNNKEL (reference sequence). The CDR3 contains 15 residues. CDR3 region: CASSQARTGGSPLHF. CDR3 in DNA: TGTGCCAGCAGCCAGGCCAGGACAGGGGGGTCACCCCTCCACTTT.

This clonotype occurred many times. The CDR3 loop is CATGTSGIGELFF. The CDR3 DNA sequence: TGTGCCACCGGCACTAGCGGAATCGGGGAGCTGTTTTTT. The chain carries TRBV15 and TRBJ2-2; 8 positions match TRBD2. After removal of 8 bases from V and 7 bases from J, the junction contained 6 bases not matched to a gene. The CDR3 is 13 amino acids. The germline V gene has CDR1 LNHNV and CDR2 YYDKDF (reference sequence).

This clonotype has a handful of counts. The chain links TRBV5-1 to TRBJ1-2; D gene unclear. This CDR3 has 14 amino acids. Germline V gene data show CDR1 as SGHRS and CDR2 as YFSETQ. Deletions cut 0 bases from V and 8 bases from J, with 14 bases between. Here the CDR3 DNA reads TGCGCCAGCAGCTTGGAGGCTTCAGGTGGGGGCTACACCTTC. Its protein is CASSLEASGGGYTF.

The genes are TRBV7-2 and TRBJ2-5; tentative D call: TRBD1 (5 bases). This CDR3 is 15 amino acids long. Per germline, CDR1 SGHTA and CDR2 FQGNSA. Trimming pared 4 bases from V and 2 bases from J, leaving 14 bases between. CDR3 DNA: TGTGCCAGCAGCTACGACAGTCGCCCACAAGAGACCCAGTACTTC. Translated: CASSYDSRPQETQYF.

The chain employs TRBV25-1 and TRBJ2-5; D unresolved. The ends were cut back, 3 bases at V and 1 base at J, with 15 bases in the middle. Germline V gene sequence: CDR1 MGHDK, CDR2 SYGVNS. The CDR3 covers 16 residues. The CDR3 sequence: CASSDYEGRVQETQYF. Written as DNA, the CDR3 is TGTGCCAGCAGTGATTACGAAGGACGGGTCCAAGAGACCCAGTACTTC.

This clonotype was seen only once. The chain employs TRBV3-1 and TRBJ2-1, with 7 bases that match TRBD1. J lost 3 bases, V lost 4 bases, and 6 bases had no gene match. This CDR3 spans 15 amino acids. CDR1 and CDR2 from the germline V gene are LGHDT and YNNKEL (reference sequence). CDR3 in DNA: TGTGCCAGCAGCCCCAGACAGGGTAACTACAATGAGCAGTTCTTC. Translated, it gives CASSPRQGNYNEQFF.

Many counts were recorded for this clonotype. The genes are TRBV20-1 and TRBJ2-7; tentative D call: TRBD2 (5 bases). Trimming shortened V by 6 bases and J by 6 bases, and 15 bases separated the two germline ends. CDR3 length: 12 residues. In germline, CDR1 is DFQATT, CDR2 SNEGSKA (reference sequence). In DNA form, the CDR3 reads TGCAGTGCCCTCCTTAGAGGGTTCGAGCAGTACGTC. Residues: CSALLRGFEQYV.

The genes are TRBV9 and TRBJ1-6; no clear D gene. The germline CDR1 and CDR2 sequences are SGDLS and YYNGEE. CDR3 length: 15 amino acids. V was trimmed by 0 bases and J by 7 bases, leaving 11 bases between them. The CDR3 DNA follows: TGTGCCAGCAGCGTAGAGGCAGGCCCGAATTCACCCCTCCACTTT. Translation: CASSVEAGPNSPLHF.

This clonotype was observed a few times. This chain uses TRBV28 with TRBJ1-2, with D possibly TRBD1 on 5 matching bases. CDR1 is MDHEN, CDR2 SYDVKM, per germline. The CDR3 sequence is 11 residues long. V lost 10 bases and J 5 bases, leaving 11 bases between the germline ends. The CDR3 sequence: CATREVYGYTF. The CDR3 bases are TGTGCCACCAGGGAAGTTTATGGCTACACCTTC.

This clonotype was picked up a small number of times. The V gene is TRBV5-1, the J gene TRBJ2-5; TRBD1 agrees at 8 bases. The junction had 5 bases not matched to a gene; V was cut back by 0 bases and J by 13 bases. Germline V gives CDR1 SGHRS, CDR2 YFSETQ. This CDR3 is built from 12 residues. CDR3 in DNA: TGCGCCAGCAGCTTGGGTGAAGGACAGGGGTACTTC. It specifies CASSLGEGQGYF.

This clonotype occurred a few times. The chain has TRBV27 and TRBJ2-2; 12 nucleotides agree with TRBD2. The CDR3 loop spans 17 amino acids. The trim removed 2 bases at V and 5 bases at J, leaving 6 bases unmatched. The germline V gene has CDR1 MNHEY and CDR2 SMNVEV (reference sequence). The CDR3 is CASSLLAGGPGTGELFF. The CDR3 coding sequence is TGTGCCAGCAGTTTACTAGCGGGAGGGCCCGGTACCGGGGAGCTGTTTTTT.

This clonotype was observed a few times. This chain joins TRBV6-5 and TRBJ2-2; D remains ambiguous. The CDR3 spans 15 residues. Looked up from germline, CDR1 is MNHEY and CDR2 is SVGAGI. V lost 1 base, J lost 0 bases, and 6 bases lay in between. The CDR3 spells CASSYLATNTGELFF. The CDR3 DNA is TGTGCCAGCAGTTACTTGGCGACGAACACCGGGGAGCTGTTTTTT.

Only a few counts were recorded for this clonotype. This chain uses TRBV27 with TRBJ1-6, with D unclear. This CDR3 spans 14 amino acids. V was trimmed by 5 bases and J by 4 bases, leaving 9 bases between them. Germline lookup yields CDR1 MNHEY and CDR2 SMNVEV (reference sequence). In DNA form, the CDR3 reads TGTGCCAGCAGTCTCCGGACTTATAATTCACCCCTCCACTTT. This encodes CASSLRTYNSPLHF.

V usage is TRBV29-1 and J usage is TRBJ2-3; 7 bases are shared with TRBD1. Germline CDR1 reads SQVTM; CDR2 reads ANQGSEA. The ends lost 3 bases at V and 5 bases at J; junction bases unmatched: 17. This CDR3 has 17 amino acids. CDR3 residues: CSVDPRDRGALRDTQYF. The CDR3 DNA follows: TGCAGCGTTGATCCCCGGGACAGAGGAGCTTTAAGAGATACGCAGTATTTT.

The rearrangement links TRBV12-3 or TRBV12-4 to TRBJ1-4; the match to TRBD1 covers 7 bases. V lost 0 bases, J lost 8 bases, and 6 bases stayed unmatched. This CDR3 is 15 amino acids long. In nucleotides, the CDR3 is TGTGCCAGCAGTTTAGCGGGGACAGAGCCCGAAAAACTGTTTTTT. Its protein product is CASSLAGTEPEKLFF.

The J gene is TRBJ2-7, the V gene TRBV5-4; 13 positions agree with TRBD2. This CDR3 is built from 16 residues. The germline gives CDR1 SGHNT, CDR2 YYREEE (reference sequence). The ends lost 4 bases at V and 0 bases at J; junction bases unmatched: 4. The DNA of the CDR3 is TGTGCCAGCAGCGTGACTAGCGGGGGGAGCTCCTACGAGCAGTACGTC. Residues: CASSVTSGGSSYEQYV.

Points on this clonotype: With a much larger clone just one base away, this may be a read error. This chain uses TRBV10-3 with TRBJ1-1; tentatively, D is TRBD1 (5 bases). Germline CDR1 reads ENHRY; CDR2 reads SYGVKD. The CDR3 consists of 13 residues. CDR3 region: CVISADTNTEAFF. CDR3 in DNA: TGTGTCATCAGTGCGGACACGAACACTGAAGCTTTCTTT.

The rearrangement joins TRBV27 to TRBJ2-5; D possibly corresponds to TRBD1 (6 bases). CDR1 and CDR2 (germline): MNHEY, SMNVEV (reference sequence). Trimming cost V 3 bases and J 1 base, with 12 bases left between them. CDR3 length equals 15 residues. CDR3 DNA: TGTGCCAGCAGTTTGAGGGACACCCTCCAAGAGACCCAGTACTTC. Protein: CASSLRDTLQETQYF.

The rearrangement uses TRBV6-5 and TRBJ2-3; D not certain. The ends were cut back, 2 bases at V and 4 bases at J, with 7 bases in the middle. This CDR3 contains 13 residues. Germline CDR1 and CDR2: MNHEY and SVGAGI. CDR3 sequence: CASSYGDSDTQYF. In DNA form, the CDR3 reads TGTGCCAGCAGTTACGGCGATTCAGATACGCAGTATTTT.

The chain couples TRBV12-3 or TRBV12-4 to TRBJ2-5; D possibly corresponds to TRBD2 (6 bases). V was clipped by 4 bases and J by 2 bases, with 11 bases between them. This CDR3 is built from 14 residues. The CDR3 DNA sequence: TGTGCCAGCAGTTGGGGAGGTACACAAGAGACCCAGTACTTC. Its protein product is CASSWGGTQETQYF.

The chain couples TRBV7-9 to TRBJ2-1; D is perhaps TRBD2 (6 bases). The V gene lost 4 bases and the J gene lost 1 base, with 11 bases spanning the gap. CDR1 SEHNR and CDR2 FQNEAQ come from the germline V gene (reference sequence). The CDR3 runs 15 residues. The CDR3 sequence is CASSSIAASYNEQFF. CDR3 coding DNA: TGTGCCAGCAGCTCTATAGCGGCATCCTACAATGAGCAGTTCTTC.

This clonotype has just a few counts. This CDR3 reads CASSLEGTNTQETQYF. CDR3 DNA sequence: TGCGCCAGCAGCTTGGAAGGGACTAACACCCAAGAGACCCAGTACTTC. The V gene is TRBV5-1, the J gene TRBJ2-5; the match to TRBD2 covers 7 bases. Germline assignment: CDR1 SGHRS and CDR2 YFSETQ. This CDR3 region has 16 residues. Germline trimming cut 0 bases from V and 1 base from J; bases unmatched to any gene: 6.

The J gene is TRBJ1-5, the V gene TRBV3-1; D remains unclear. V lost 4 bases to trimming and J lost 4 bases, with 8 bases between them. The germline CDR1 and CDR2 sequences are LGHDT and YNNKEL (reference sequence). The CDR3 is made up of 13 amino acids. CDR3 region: CASSRAENQPQHF. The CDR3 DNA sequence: TGTGCCAGCAGCCGGGCAGAAAATCAGCCCCAGCATTTT.

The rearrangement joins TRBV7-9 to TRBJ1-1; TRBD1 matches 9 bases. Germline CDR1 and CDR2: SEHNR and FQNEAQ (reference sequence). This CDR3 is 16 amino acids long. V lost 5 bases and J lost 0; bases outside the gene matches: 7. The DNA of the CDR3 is TGTGCCAGCAGCAAGGGACAGGGTGGGATGAACACTGAAGCTTTCTTT. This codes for CASSKGQGGMNTEAFF. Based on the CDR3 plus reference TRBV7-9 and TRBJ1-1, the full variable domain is DTGVSQNPRHKITKRGQNVTFRCDPISEHNRLYWYRQTLGQGPEFLTYFQNEAQLEKSRLLSDRFSAERPKGSFSTLEIQRTEQGDSAMYLCASSKGQGGMNTEAFFGQGTRLTVV.

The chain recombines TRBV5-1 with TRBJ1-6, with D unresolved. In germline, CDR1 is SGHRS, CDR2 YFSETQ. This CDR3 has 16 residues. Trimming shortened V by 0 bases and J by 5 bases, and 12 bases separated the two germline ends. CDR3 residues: CASSLVATAHNSPLHF. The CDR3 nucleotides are TGCGCCAGCAGCTTGGTCGCGACCGCCCATAATTCACCCCTCCACTTT.

The CDR3 loop is CASRLRRTGGERTDTQYF. The DNA for the CDR3 is TGTGCCAGCAGACTAAGACGCACAGGGGGCGAGCGCACAGATACGCAGTATTTT. The chain has TRBV7-8 and TRBJ2-3, with 9 bases that match TRBD1. This CDR3 is built from 18 residues. V trimming: 6 bases; J trimming: 1 base; junction bases outside the gene matches: 14. The V gene's germline CDR1 is SGHVS and CDR2 FQNEAQ. Combining the CDR3 with reference TRBV7-8 and TRBJ2-3 gives the whole variable domain GAGVSQSPRYKVAKRGQDVALRCDPISGHVSLFWYQQALGQGPEFLTYFQNEAQLDKSGLPSDRFFAERPEGSVSTLKIQRTQQEDSAVYLCASRLRRTGGERTDTQYFGPGTRLTVL.

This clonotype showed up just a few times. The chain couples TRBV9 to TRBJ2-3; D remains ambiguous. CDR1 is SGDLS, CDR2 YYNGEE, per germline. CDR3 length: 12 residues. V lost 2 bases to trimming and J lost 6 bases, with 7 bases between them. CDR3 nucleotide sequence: TGTGCCAGCAGCGTCCATGGGGATACGCAGTATTTT. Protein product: CASSVHGDTQYF. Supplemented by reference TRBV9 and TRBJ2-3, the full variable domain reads DSGVTQTPKHLITATGQRVTLRCSPRSGDLSVYWYQQSLDQGLQFLIQYYNGEERAKGNILERFSAQQFPDLHSELNLSSLELGDSALYFCASSVHGDTQYFGPGTRLTVL.

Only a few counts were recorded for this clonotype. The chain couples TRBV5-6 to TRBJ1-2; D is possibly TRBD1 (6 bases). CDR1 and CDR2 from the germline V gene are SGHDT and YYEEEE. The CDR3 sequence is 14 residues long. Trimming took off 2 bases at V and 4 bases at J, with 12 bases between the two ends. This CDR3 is CASSFGGDTYGYTF. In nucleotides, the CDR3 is TGTGCCAGCAGCTTTGGTGGGGACACCTATGGCTACACCTTC.

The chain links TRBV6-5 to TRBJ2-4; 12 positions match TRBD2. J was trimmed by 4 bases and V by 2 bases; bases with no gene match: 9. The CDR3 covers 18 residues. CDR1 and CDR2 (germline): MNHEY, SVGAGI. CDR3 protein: CASSYASSGGGQKNIQYF. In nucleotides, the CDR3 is TGTGCCAGCAGTTACGCCTCTAGCGGGGGGGGGCAGAAAAACATTCAGTACTTC.

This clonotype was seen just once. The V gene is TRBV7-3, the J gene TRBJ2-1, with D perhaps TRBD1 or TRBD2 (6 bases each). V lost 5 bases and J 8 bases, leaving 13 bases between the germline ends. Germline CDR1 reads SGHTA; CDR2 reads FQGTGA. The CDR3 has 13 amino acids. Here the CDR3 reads CASSLGQRDEQFF. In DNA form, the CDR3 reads TGTGCCAGCAGCCTTGGACAGCGGGATGAGCAGTTCTTC.

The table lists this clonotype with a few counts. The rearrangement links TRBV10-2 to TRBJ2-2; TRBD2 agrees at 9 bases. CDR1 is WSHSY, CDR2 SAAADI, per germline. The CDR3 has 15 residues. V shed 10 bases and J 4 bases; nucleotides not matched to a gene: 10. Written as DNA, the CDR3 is TGCGCCATCCTTAGCGGGAGCGCAACCACCGGGGAGCTGTTTTTT. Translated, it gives CAILSGSATTGELFF.